This T cell receptor beta chain was documented in a study of molecular identifiers for immune sequencing clone quantification listed by TCRdb under 2018. Regarding the research as a whole: In a replicate experiment, RNA from roughly 18,000 or 92,000 naive CD8 T cells was split into five aliquots, four of which were sequenced. The study was a methods study using CD8 T cells to benchmark molecular-identifier clustering-based TCR repertoire sequencing (MIDCIRS) and TCR RNA copy counting.

Libraries of naive CD8 T cells were built from anywhere between roughly 17,000 and 1,000,000 sorted cells, with 10%, 30% or 50% of the purified RNA used. Naive CD8 T cells were FACS-sorted as CD8+CD4-CCR7+CD45RA+ on a BD FACSAria II into RLT Plus buffer. Detection sensitivity was tested by spiking Jurkat RNA equal to some 11 TCR copies' worth into samples containing about 20,000-1,100,000 naive CD8 T cells. CD8 T cells were enriched with RosetteSep CD8+ T Cell Enrichment Cocktail and Ficoll-Paque, followed by ACK red cell lysis. The V end loses 8 bases and the J end loses 3 bases, and a stretch of 14 bases separates them. The germline V gene provides CDR1 MNHNS and CDR2 SASEGT. Spanning cysteine to phenylalanine, the CDR3 consists of 13 amino acids. Only the CDR3 DNA is retained, 39 bases long and in frame from the first base. Summary of the overall study and its limitations: Spiked-in Jurkat TCR RNA equivalent to a single cell was reported to be detectable even among more than 900,000 naive CD8 T cells. In CMV-specific effector cells, clones with more than 20 RNA copies contained over 98% of molecules, whereas in naive cells such clones contained under 1% of molecules. The naive libraries included spiked-in Jurkat TCR RNA (about ten copies' worth), and this RNA is not part of the donor repertoire. The sizes of highly expanded clones could end up underestimated when identical TCR molecules share a barcode. Modeling indicated roughly 3.2 TCR RNA copies recovered per cell, compared with 7.5 to 10 by digital PCR, which implies a capture efficiency of approximately 30%. Without barcode sub-clustering, chimeric consensus sequences inflated TCR diversity; chimeras reached as high as 47%.

This clonotype was detected ten times or more. Its antigen remains unidentified. Base qualities are not provided; no much larger clone lies one nucleotide away. Libraries were made using PCR. Sequencer: NextSeq 500. Bulk TCR libraries were made following a previously described method, with the TCR primers given in Table S5. Total RNA was purified with the Qiagen AllPrep DNA/RNA kit. Before analysis, reads from multiple sequencing runs of the same library were pooled. From the authors' description of their analysis: Only reads with exact TCR constant sequence were kept, trimmed to 150 nt, and grouped by their 12-nt molecular barcodes. Reads within each barcode group were sub-clustered using a 15% Levenshtein threshold, and quality-weighted consensus sequences were constructed for each RNA molecule. Non-functional sequences were filtered out, along with any lower-count sequence sitting one edit away from another sequence. On the basis of fitting two negative binomial distributions, barcode sub-clusters with fewer than 20% of the maximum read count were discarded. TCRdb handled the public reads itself, with Q25 trimming in fastp and clone calling in MiXCR, and kept productive beta chains. Under each unique CDR3 protein, matching rows form one entry showing the most common genes and DNA. The V and J calls and clone size are TCRdb's, not the authors'. This sample gives about 630,000 distinct CDR3 sequences in total; approximately 24% of them show up just once. The top ten constitute 0.78% of the sample.

This receptor was identified in a human donor in good health. Some libraries in this study had Jurkat cell RNA spiked in. The chain was built from TRBV6-1 and TRBJ2-7; a tentative D call is TRBD2 (6 bases match). Sequenced material: naive CD8+ T cells from blood, with Jurkat cell RNA spiked in. Explained via the paper, the cell subset or site label denotes: FACS-sorted CD8+CD4-CCR7+CD45RA+ naive T cells. The CDR3 amino acid sequence is: CASYSWEDYEQYF. The DNA sequence is TGTGCCAGCTACAGTTGGGAGGACTACGAGCAGTACTTC.